This T cell receptor beta chain was observed in a study of T-cell memory formation after mild COVID-19. Points from the study as a whole: The appearance of some responding clones in pre-infection memory suggested that cross-reactive memory joined. The second-wave clones peaking on day 37 were not confirmed as SARS-CoV-2-specific. The CD4+ clones that contracted clustered mainly within CM and EM, and the CD8+ clones concentrated in EMRA.

Only a few counts were recorded for this clonotype. Its antigen is still unknown. Amplification by 5'RACE using constant-segment primers produced TCR alpha and TCR beta cDNA libraries that carried sample barcodes and UMIs. TCRdb reanalysed the 5' RACE reads using MiXCR and keeps one entry per CDR3 protein. The sample has hundreds of thousands of distinct CDR3 sequences, more than 15% seen once; the top ten hold approximately 20%. This TCR derives from a man aged 18 to 29 who had mild COVID-19 (a few samples of this study predate the infection). Cell type and time point are not known. Specimen: PBMCs or a T cell subset sorted from them (not recorded which).

DNA of the CDR3: TGTGCCAGCAGCTTTTCAGACCGGAACACTGAAGCTTTCTTT. This sequence encodes CASSFSDRNTEAFF. V gene TRBV7-2 combines with J gene TRBJ1-1; D is unresolved. Germline V gene sequence: CDR1 SGHTA, CDR2 FQGNSA. V was pared by 3 bases and J by 1 base, with 9 bases between. The CDR3 runs to 14 residues.